Below, 13 T cell receptor beta chains from the same sample are listed, as sequenced in a study of blood T cell repertoires in COVID-19. The table came from immunoSEQ multiplex PCR; TCRdb's copy has only in-frame clones and leaves some out. The data contain roughly 250,000 clones, around 89% of them singletons. The sample taken for sequencing was peripheral blood. The receptors derive from a man aged 55-75 years who had recovered from COVID-19.

This chain uses TRBV19 with TRBJ1-5, with D possibly matching TRBD1 (6 bases). Trimming pared 7 bases from V and 9 bases from J, leaving 19 bases between. CDR1 and CDR2 from the germline V gene are LNHDA and SQIVND (reference sequence). This CDR3 region has 14 residues. CDR3 in amino acids: CASTPGAAPSPQHF. The CDR3 region has the DNA TGTGCCAGTACCCCAGGGGCCGCCCCTTCGCCCCAGCATTTT.

The chain uses TRBV3-1 (or the pseudogene TRBV3-2) and TRBJ2-2; D perhaps matches TRBD2 (5 bases). Trimming cost V 2 bases and J 7 bases, with 17 bases left between them. This CDR3 has 16 residues. Germline V gene data show CDR1 as LGHDT and CDR2 as YNNKEL (reference sequence). The CDR3, as DNA: TGTGCCAGCAGCCAAAACCGCCGGGGTCTTCTCGGGGAGCTGTTTTTT. Protein: CASSQNRRGLLGELFF.

This clone was seen only once. Other DNA sequences in the sample encode the same CDR3. Written as DNA, the CDR3 is TGTGCCTGGACCCAGGGCGGCACTGAAGCTTTCTTT. Its protein is CAWTQGGTEAFF. This chain uses TRBV30 with TRBJ1-1, with a possible D match to TRBD1 (5 bases). V lost 4 bases to trimming and J lost 4 bases, with 10 bases between them. CDR1 and CDR2 from the germline V gene are GTSNPN and SVGIG (reference sequence). The CDR3 totals 12 residues.

Remarks on this clone: Other DNA sequences in this specimen translate into the identical CDR3. V is TRBV3-1 (or the pseudogene TRBV3-2) and J is TRBJ2-2; TRBD2 agrees at 10 bases. CDR3 length: 19 amino acids. CDR1 LGHDT and CDR2 YNNKEL come from the germline V gene (reference sequence). The V gene end was trimmed by 1 base and the J gene end by 0 bases; junction bases not matched to a gene: 8. CDR3 loop: CASSQARSGGLANTGELFF. CDR3 DNA sequence: TGTGCCAGCAGCCAAGCGCGTAGCGGGGGGCTAGCGAACACCGGGGAGCTGTTTTTT.

This clone was detected only once. The same CDR3 is also encoded by other DNA sequences in this sample. This rearrangement joins TRBV18 to TRBJ1-1, with 8 positions matching TRBD1. The CDR3 is 13 amino acids. V trimming: 8 bases; J trimming: 5 bases; junction bases outside the gene matches: 7. The germline gives CDR1 KGHSH, CDR2 LQKENI. CDR3 region: CASGQGAGTEAFF. CDR3 sequence (DNA): TGTGCCAGCGGCCAGGGGGCGGGTACTGAAGCTTTCTTT. Supplemented by reference TRBV18 and TRBJ1-1, the full variable domain reads NAGVMQNPRHLVRRRGQEARLRCSPMKGHSHVYWYRQLPEEGLKFMVYLQKENIIDESGMPKERFSAEFPKEGPSILRIQQVVRGDSAAYFCASGQGAGTEAFFGQGTRLTVV.

The rearrangement joins TRBV21-1 to TRBJ2-7; the table gives TRBD1 as D, unverified against the DNA. TRBV21-1 is a pseudogene segment. CDR3 length: 15 residues. In DNA, the CDR3 is TGTGCCAGCAGCACCCGGACAGGGGGCCCCTACGAGCAGTACTTC. Its protein is CASSTRTGGPYEQYF.

This clone was recorded only once. This chain connects TRBV27 to TRBJ2-7, with D possibly matching TRBD1 (6 bases). The CDR3 is made up of 12 amino acids. Germline loops: CDR1 MNHEY, CDR2 SMNVEV (reference sequence). V lost 4 bases, J lost 5 bases, and 9 bases lay in between. CDR3 amino acids: CASSSRQDEQYF. The CDR3 nucleotides are TGTGCCAGCAGTTCCAGACAGGACGAGCAGTACTTC.

The rearrangement links TRBV4-2 to TRBJ1-2; 9 positions match TRBD1. Trimming removed 1 base from V and 4 bases from J; junction bases left unmatched: 7. Germline V gene lookup returns CDR1 LGHNA and CDR2 YNFKEQ. The CDR3 length is 16 residues. The CDR3 DNA sequence: TGTGCCAGCAGCCAAGTACTTGGGGACAGGGTCTATGGCTACACCTTC. It encodes CASSQVLGDRVYGYTF.

This clone has just a few counts. The CDR3 DNA reads TGTGCCAGCAGCCAAGCCACGGGGGGGCCCCCTGGGGCCAACGTCCTGACTTTC. Translation gives CASSQATGGPPGANVLTF. This rearrangement joins TRBV3-1 (or the pseudogene TRBV3-2) to TRBJ2-6; TRBD2 matches at 8 bases. Germline CDR1 and CDR2: LGHDT and YNNKEL (reference sequence). The CDR3 has 18 residues. The V gene end was trimmed by 1 base and the J gene end by 2 bases; junction bases not matched to a gene: 7.

The V and J genes are TRBV9 and TRBJ1-1; the match to TRBD1 covers 10 bases. Germline V gene sequence: CDR1 SGDLS, CDR2 YYNGEE. The CDR3 is made up of 15 amino acids. The V gene end was trimmed by 3 bases and the J gene end by 5 bases; junction bases not matched to a gene: 7. CDR3 amino acids: CASSARDRGFTEAFF. The CDR3 DNA reads as TGTGCCAGCAGCGCTCGGGACAGGGGATTTACTGAAGCTTTCTTT.

The V and J genes are TRBV7-9 and TRBJ2-7; the D gene is possibly TRBD1 (6 bases). The CDR3 has 12 residues. Germline V CDR1 and CDR2: SEHNR, FQNEAQ (reference sequence). The V end lost 4 bases, the J end lost 4 bases, and 8 bases lay between the germline ends. The CDR3 here is CASSYQGYEQYF. Written as DNA, the CDR3 is TGTGCCAGCAGCTACCAGGGGTACGAGCAGTACTTC.

J is TRBJ2-7 and V is TRBV9; 7 bases map to TRBD1. This CDR3 comprises 14 residues. Germline V gene lookup returns CDR1 SGDLS and CDR2 YYNGEE. After removal of 4 bases from V and 1 base from J, the junction contained 5 bases not matched to a gene. The CDR3 region has the DNA TGTGCCAGCAGCTCTACAGGGGATTCCTACGAGCAGTACTTC. Translated: CASSSTGDSYEQYF.

This chain joins TRBV5-4 and TRBJ2-1; 10 nucleotides line up with TRBD1. Germline V gene data show CDR1 as SGHNT and CDR2 as YYREEE (reference sequence). The CDR3 sequence is 16 residues long. The V segment lost 4 bases and the J segment 4 bases; nucleotides outside the gene matches: 8. The CDR3 DNA is TGTGCCAGCAGCGGAGGGACAGGGGCCCTATACAATGAGCAGTTCTTC. Encoded protein: CASSGGTGALYNEQFF.